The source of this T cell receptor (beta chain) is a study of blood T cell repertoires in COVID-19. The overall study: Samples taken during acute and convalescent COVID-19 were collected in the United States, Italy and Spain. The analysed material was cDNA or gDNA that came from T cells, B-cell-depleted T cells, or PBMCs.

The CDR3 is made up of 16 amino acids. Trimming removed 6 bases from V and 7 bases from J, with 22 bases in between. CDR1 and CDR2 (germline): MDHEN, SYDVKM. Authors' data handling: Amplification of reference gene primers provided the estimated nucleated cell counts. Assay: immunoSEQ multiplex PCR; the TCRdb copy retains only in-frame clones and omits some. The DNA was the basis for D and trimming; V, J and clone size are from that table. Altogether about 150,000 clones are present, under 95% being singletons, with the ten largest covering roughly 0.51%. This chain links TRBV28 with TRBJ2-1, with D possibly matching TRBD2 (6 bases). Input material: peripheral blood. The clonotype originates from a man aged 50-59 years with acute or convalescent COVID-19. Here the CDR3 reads CASSGTPGSVGNEQFF. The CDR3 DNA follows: TGTGCCAGCAGCGGAACCCCCGGGAGTGTTGGGAATGAGCAGTTCTTC. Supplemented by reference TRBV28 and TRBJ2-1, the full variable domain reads DVKVTQSSRYLVKRTGEKVFLECVQDMDHENMFWYRQDPGLGLRLIYFSYDVKMKEKGDIPEGYSVSREKKERFSLILESASTNQTSMYLCASSGTPGSVGNEQFFGPGTRLTVL.